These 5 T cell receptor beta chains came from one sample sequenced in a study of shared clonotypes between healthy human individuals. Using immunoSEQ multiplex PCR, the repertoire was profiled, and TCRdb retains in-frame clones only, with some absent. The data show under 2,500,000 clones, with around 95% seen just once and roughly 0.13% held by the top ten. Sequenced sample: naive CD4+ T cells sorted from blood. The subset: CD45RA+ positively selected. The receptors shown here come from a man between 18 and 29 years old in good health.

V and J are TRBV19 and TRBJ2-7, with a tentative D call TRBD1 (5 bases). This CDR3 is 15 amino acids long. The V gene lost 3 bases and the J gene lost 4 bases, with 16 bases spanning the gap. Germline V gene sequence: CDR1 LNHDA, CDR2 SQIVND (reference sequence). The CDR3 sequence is CASSMGRRSMYEQYF. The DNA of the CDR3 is TGTGCCAGTAGTATGGGGCGGCGATCCATGTACGAGCAGTACTTC.

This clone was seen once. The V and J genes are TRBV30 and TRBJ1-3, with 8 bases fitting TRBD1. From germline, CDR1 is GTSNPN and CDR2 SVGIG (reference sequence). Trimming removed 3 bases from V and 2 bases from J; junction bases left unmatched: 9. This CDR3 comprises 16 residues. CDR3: CAWRTPGQGAGNTIYF. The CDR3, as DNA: TGTGCCTGGAGAACCCCAGGACAGGGTGCTGGAAACACCATATATTTT.

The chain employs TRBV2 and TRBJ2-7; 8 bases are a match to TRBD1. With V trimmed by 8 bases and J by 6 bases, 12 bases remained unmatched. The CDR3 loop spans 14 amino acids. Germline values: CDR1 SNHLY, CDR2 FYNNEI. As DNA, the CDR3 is TGTGCCAGCGAAAACACAGGGGGACGACGCGAGCAGTACTTC. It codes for CASENTGGRREQYF.

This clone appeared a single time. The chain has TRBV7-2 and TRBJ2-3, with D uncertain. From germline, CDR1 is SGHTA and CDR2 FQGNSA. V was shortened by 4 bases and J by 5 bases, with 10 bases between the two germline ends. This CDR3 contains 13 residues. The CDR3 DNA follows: TGTGCCAGCAGCTCCCCGAAAATAGATACGCAGTATTTT. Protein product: CASSSPKIDTQYF.

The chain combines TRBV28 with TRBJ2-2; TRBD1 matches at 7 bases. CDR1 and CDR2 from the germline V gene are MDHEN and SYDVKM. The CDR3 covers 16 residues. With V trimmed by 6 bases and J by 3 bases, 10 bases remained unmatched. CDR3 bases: TGTGCCAGCAGCCCCCCGGGACAGATATACACCGGGGAGCTGTTTTTT. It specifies CASSPPGQIYTGELFF.